The clone carrying this T cell receptor (beta chain) was counted once. Unique molecular identifiers were used to barcode this TCRbeta library. One entry per CDR3 protein results from TCRdb running MiXCR on the PCR reads. The sample contains some 490,000 distinct CDR3 sequences, roughly an eighth of which appear only once. The sample is drawn from a study of T-cell reconstitution after alpha-beta-depleted transplantation in children. Per germline, CDR1 MNHEY and CDR2 SVGEGT. The V end lost 3 bases, the J end lost 7 bases, and 13 bases lay between the germline ends. The CDR3 length is 14 residues. The input for sequencing was PBMCs from the stem cell graft donor, taken from the stem cell graft. J is TRBJ1-5 and V is TRBV6-2 or TRBV6-3; TRBD1 is a possible D gene (6 bases). This clonotype originated in a human donor who donated a stem cell graft to a child with combined immunodeficiency. CDR3 in DNA: TGTGCCAGCAGTTATTGGGGGGCGCGGCAGCCCCAGCATTTT. Translated, it gives CASSYWGARQPQHF.